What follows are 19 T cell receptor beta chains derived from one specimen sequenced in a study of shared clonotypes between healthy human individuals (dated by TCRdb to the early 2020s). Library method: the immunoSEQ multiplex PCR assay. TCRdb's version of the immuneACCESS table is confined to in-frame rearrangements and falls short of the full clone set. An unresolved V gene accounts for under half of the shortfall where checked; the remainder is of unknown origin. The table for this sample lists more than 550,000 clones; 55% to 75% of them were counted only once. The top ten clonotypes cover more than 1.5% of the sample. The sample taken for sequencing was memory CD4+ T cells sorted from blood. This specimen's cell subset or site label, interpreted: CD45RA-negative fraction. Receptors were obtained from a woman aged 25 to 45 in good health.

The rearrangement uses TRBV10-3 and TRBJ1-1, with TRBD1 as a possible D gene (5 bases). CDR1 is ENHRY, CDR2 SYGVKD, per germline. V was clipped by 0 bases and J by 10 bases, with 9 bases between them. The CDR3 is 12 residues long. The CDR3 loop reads CAISESSGGAFF. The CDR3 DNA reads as TGTGCCATCAGTGAGTCGTCGGGGGGAGCTTTCTTT.

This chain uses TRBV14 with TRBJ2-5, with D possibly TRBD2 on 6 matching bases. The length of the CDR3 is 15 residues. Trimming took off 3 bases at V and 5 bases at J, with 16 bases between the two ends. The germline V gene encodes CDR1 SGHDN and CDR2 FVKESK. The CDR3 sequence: CASSHNRAGGETQYF. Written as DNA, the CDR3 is TGTGCCAGCAGCCATAACCGGGCCGGAGGGGAGACCCAGTACTTC. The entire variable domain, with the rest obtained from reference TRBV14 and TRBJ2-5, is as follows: EAGVTQFPSHSVIEKGQTVTLRCDPISGHDNLYWYRRVMGKEIKFLLHFVKESKQDESGMPNNRFLAERTGGTYSTLKVQPAELEDSGVYFCASSHNRAGGETQYFGPGTRLLVL.

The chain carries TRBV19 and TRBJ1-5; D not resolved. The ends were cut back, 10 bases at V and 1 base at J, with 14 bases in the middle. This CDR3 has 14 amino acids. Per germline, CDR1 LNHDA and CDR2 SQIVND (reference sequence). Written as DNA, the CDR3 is TGTGCCACTGATCAGTTAGCCAGCAATCAGCCCCAGCATTTT. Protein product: CATDQLASNQPQHF.

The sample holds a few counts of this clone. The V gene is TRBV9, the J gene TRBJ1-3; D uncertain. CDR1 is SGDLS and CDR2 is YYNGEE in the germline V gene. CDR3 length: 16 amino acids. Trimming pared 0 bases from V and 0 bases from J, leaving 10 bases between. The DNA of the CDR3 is TGTGCCAGCAGCGTAGGCCCCGGGATCTCTGGAAACACCATATATTTT. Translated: CASSVGPGISGNTIYF.

The CDR3 DNA reads TGTGCCAGCAGCTTTCTCGGGACGGTGAACACTGAAGCTTTCTTT. Protein sequence: CASSFLGTVNTEAFF. The chain is built from TRBV7-9 and TRBJ1-1; weak D call: TRBD1 (5 bases). Germline CDR1 SEHNR, CDR2 FQNEAQ (reference sequence). The CDR3 extends over 15 amino acids. V gave up 3 bases and J gave up 0 bases, with 11 bases separating them.

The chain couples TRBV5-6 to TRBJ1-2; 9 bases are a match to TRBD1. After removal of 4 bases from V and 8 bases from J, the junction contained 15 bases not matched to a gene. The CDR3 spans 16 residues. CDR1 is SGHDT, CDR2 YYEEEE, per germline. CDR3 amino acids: CASSMSTGGWVGGYTF. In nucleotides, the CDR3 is TGTGCCAGCAGCATGAGTACAGGGGGCTGGGTTGGAGGCTACACCTTC.

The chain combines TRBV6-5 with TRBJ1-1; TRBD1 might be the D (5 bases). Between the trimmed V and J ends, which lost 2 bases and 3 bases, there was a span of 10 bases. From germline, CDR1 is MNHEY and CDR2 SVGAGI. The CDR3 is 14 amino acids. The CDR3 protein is CASSYGGGDTEAFF. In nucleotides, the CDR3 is TGTGCCAGCAGTTACGGAGGAGGGGACACTGAAGCTTTCTTT.

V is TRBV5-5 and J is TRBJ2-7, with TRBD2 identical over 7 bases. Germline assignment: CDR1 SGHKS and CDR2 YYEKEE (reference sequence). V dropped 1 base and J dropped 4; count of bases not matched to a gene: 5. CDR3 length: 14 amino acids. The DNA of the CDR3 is TGTGCCAGCAGCTTGTCAATCGGGAGGTACGAGCAGTACTTC. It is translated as CASSLSIGRYEQYF. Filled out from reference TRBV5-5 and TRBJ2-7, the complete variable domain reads DAGVTQSPTHLIKTRGQQVTLRCSPISGHKSVSWYQQVLGQGPQFIFQYYEKEERGRGNFPDRFSARQFPNYSSELNVNALLLGDSALYLCASSLSIGRYEQYFGPGTRLTVT.

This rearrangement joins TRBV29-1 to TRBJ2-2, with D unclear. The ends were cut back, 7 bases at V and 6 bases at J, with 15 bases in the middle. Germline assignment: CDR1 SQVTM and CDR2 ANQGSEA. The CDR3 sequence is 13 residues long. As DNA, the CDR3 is TGCAGCGCCGACGGTATGGAATCCGGGGAGCTGTTTTTT. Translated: CSADGMESGELFF.

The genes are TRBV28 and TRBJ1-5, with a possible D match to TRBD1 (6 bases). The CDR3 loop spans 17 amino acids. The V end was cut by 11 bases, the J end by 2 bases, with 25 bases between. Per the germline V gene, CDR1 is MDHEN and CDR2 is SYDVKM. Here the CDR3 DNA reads TGTGCCTGGGACCCTGGCAGACGGGGACAAGGCAATCAGCCCCAGCATTTT. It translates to CAWDPGRRGQGNQPQHF.

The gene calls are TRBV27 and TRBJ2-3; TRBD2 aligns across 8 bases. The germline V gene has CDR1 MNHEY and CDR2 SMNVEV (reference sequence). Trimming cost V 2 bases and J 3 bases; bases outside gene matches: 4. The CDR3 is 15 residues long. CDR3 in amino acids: CASSLRASGTDTQYF. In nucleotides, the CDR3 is TGTGCCAGCAGTTTACGAGCTAGCGGGACAGATACGCAGTATTTT.

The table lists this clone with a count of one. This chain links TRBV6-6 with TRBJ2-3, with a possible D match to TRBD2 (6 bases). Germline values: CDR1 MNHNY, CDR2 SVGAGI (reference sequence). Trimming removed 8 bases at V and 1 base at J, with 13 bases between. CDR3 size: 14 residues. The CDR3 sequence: CASGPERGTDTQYF. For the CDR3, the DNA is TGTGCCAGCGGCCCCGAGCGGGGCACAGATACGCAGTATTTT.

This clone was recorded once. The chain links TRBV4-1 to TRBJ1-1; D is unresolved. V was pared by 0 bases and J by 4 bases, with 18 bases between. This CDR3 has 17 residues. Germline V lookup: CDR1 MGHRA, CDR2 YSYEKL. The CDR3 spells CASSQDSDTSQATEAFF. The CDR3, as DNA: TGCGCCAGCAGCCAAGACTCCGACACATCCCAGGCCACTGAAGCTTTCTTT.

CDR3 in amino acids: CASSQGGGRTYTGELFF. The CDR3 bases are TGTGCCAGCAGCCAAGGGGGCGGGAGGACCTACACCGGGGAGCTGTTTTTT. The chain links TRBV4-2 to TRBJ2-2; 8 bases align to TRBD2. Trimming took 1 base from V and 3 from J; bases not matched to a gene: 7. The CDR3 covers 17 residues. Germline V gives CDR1 LGHNA, CDR2 YNFKEQ.

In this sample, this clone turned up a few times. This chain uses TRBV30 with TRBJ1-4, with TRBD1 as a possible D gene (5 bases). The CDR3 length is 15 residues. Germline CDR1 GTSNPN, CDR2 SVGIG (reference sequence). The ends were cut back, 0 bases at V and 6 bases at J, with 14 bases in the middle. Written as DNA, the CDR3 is TGTGCCTGGAGTGTAATTCCGGGACGGTATGAAAAACTGTTTTTT. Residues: CAWSVIPGRYEKLFF.

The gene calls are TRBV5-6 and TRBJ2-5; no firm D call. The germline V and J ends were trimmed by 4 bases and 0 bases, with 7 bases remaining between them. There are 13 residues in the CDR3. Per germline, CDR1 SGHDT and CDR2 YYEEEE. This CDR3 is CASSVMDQETQYF. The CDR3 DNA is TGTGCCAGCAGCGTGATGGACCAAGAGACCCAGTACTTC.

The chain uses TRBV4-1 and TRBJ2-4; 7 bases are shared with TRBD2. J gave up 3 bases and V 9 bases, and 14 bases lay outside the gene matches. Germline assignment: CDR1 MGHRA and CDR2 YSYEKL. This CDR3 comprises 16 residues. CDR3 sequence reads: CASRMGLLGSKNIQYF. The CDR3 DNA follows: TGCGCCAGTAGAATGGGACTATTGGGGAGCAAAAACATTCAGTACTTC.

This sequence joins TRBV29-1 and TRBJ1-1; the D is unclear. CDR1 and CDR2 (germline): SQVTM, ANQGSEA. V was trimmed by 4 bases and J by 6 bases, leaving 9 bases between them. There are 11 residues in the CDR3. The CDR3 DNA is TGCAGCGTTGCTTTCGGTGCTGAAGCTTTCTTT. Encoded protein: CSVAFGAEAFF.

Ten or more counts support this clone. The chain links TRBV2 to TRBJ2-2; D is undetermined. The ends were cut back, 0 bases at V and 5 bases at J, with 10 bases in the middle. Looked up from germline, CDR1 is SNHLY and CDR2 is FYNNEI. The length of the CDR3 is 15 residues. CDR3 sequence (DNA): TGTGCCAGCAGTGAAGCGAAGAAAGCGACCGGGGAGCTGTTTTTT. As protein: CASSEAKKATGELFF.